This entry lists 18 T cell receptor beta chains sequenced from one sample in a study of blood T cell repertoires in COVID-19. Profiled with immunoSEQ multiplex PCR; TCRdb holds only in-frame clones, not every one. The repertoire has about 310,000 clones, around nine tenths of them found once; the top ten carry over 1%. Sequencing used peripheral blood. All receptors come from a man in his sixties or seventies with acute or convalescent COVID-19.

V and J are TRBV4-2 and TRBJ1-5; 12 positions agree with TRBD1. CDR3 length equals 19 residues. The germline gives CDR1 LGHNA, CDR2 YNFKEQ. V dropped 4 bases and J dropped 4; count of bases not matched to a gene: 14. CDR3 amino acids: CASSPTGTGGPIGNQPQHF. CDR3 bases: TGTGCCAGCAGCCCAACCGGGACAGGGGGCCCAATTGGAAATCAGCCCCAGCATTTT.

The rearrangement joins TRBV4-3 to TRBJ1-1; weak D call: TRBD1 (6 bases). CDR3 size: 15 residues. The germline V gene has CDR1 LGHNA and CDR2 YSLEER. V lost 4 bases and J 6 bases, leaving 18 bases between the germline ends. The CDR3 nucleotides read TGCGCCAGCAGCCCCCGATTAGGGGGTACCCCTGAAGCTTTCTTT. This codes for CASSPRLGGTPEAFF.

The J gene is TRBJ1-5, the V gene TRBV6-4, with D perhaps TRBD1 (5 bases). Trimming removed 5 bases from V and 4 bases from J, with 9 bases in between. Germline CDR1 is MRHNA and CDR2 is SNTAGT. This CDR3 is built from 13 residues. CDR3 sequence (DNA): TGTGCCAGCAGTTTGACAGAGAATCAGCCCCAGCATTTT. It specifies CASSLTENQPQHF.

This chain connects TRBV7-8 to TRBJ2-1, with D possibly matching TRBD2 (6 bases). The germline V gene has CDR1 SGHVS and CDR2 FQNEAQ. Trimming removed 5 bases at V and 6 bases at J, with 17 bases between. CDR3 length equals 15 residues. This chain's CDR3 is CASSPRRANGNEQFF. For the CDR3, the DNA is TGTGCCAGCAGCCCAAGGAGGGCCAACGGCAATGAGCAGTTCTTC.

V is TRBV5-4 and J is TRBJ2-7; tentative D call: TRBD1 (6 bases). Germline V gene lookup returns CDR1 SGHNT and CDR2 YYREEE (reference sequence). V lost 3 bases and J lost 5, with 9 bases in between. The CDR3 is 12 amino acids. CDR3 loop: CASSWTEDEQYF. The CDR3 DNA is TGTGCCAGCAGCTGGACAGAGGACGAGCAGTACTTC.

The gene calls are TRBV4-1 and TRBJ2-7; 7 bases align to TRBD1. The germline V gene encodes CDR1 MGHRA and CDR2 YSYEKL. The CDR3 is 14 residues long. Unmatched junction bases numbered 5, after V lost 4 bases and J lost 2 bases. The CDR3 DNA reads TGCGCCAGCAGCCGACAGGGACAAGCCTACGAGCAGTACTTC. Translated: CASSRQGQAYEQYF.

V and J are TRBV5-8 and TRBJ1-5, with D perhaps matching TRBD1 (6 bases). The CDR3 extends over 16 amino acids. Germline CDR1 SGHTS, CDR2 YDEGEE. The V end lost 4 bases, the J end lost 0 bases, and 14 bases lay between the germline ends. The CDR3 sequence: CASSPRQVYSNQPQHF. The CDR3 DNA reads TGTGCCAGCAGCCCGCGACAGGTTTATAGCAATCAGCCCCAGCATTTT.

The chain joins TRBV29-1 to TRBJ1-3, with 9 bases that match TRBD1. Germline lookup yields CDR1 SQVTM and CDR2 ANQGSEA. The CDR3 runs to 13 residues. Trimming removed 5 bases from V and 4 bases from J; junction bases left unmatched: 3. The CDR3: CSVSDRGGNTIYF. The CDR3 DNA is TGCAGCGTTTCGGACAGGGGAGGAAACACCATATATTTT.

This clone showed up many times. The chain employs TRBV4-2 and TRBJ2-2; 15 positions match TRBD2. Germline V gene sequence: CDR1 LGHNA, CDR2 YNFKEQ. The V segment lost 3 bases and the J segment 0 bases; nucleotides outside the gene matches: 14. This CDR3 is built from 22 residues. The CDR3 loop reads CASSHPPGTSGRSTANTGELFF. The CDR3 DNA is TGTGCCAGCAGCCATCCCCCCGGGACTAGCGGGAGGTCTACCGCGAACACCGGGGAGCTGTTTTTT.

This clone has only a few counts. This chain links TRBV5-5 with TRBJ2-7, with no clear D. The germline CDR1 and CDR2 sequences are SGHKS and YYEKEE (reference sequence). The CDR3 has 12 amino acids. The V gene lost 4 bases and the J gene lost 0 bases, with 5 bases spanning the gap. In DNA, the CDR3 is TGTGCCAGCAGCCTCAGCTCCTACGAGCAGTACTTC. Its translation: CASSLSSYEQYF.

This chain joins TRBV7-2 and TRBJ1-6; D is undetermined. The V end lost 1 base, the J end lost 14 bases, and 18 bases lay between the germline ends. CDR3 length: 15 amino acids. Germline-derived CDR1 and CDR2 are SGHTA and FQGNSA. Here the CDR3 reads CASSLGAARVQSLHF. CDR3 in DNA: TGTGCCAGCAGCTTAGGAGCGGCCCGGGTTCAGTCCCTCCACTTT.

The gene calls are TRBV6-5 and TRBJ2-7; D is possibly TRBD1 (6 bases). V lost 0 bases to trimming and J lost 4 bases, with 13 bases between them. Looked up from germline, CDR1 is MNHEY and CDR2 is SVGAGI. The CDR3 has 15 residues. DNA of the CDR3: TGTGCCAGCAGTTACTCGGGGCGAAGGGGGTACGAGCAGTACTTC. Its translation: CASSYSGRRGYEQYF.

The CDR3 bases are TGTGCCAGCAGCAGACTAGCGGGAGGGGAGGAGCAGTACTTC. The encoded protein is CASSRLAGGEEQYF. The chain combines TRBV2 with TRBJ2-7; 14 nucleotides line up with TRBD2. The ends lost 6 bases at V and 7 bases at J; junction bases unmatched: 5. The CDR3 loop spans 14 amino acids. Germline values: CDR1 SNHLY, CDR2 FYNNEI.

About this clone itself: At the DNA level, this CDR3 is encoded by other sequences in the same sample as well. The CDR3 spells CASSSYNEQFF. The CDR3 coding sequence is TGTGCCAGCAGTTCGTACAATGAGCAGTTCTTC. The chain uses TRBV12-3 or TRBV12-4 and TRBJ2-1, with D unclear. V was clipped by 4 bases and J by 4 bases, with 2 bases between them. CDR3 length equals 11 residues.

The rearrangement joins TRBV19 to TRBJ1-1, with D possibly being TRBD1 (5 bases). The CDR3 sequence is 12 residues long. V gave up 2 bases and J gave up 11 bases, with 12 bases separating them. Per germline, CDR1 LNHDA and CDR2 SQIVND (reference sequence). The CDR3: CASSIQGGTAFF. CDR3 DNA sequence: TGTGCCAGTAGTATACAGGGAGGAACGGCTTTCTTT.

The chain joins TRBV6-5 to TRBJ2-3, with a possible D match to TRBD2 (5 bases). The germline V and J ends were trimmed by 2 bases and 6 bases, with 12 bases remaining between them. Germline values: CDR1 MNHEY, CDR2 SVGAGI. The CDR3 consists of 14 residues. CDR3 residues: CASSYNPGMDTQYF. The CDR3 nucleotides read TGTGCCAGCAGTTACAATCCGGGAATGGATACGCAGTATTTT.

CDR3 DNA sequence: TGTGCCAGCAGCTTACTCCCGAATTCACCCCTCCACTTT. Translated, it gives CASSLLPNSPLHF. This chain links TRBV7-9 with TRBJ1-6; the D is unclear. This CDR3 is built from 13 residues. The V gene lost 2 bases and the J gene lost 7 bases, with 6 bases spanning the gap. The germline CDR1 and CDR2 sequences are SEHNR and FQNEAQ (reference sequence).

V usage is TRBV2 and J usage is TRBJ2-1; D might be TRBD1 (7 bases). The CDR3 covers 15 residues. From germline, CDR1 is SNHLY and CDR2 FYNNEI. Between the trimmed V and J ends, which lost 2 bases and 7 bases, there was a span of 15 bases. In DNA form, the CDR3 reads TGTGCCAGCAGTGAACTTCAGGGGGGCGGGAATGAGCAGTTCTTC. Its translation is CASSELQGGGNEQFF. Variable domain in full (rest from reference TRBV2 and TRBJ2-1): EPEVTQTPSHQVTQMGQEVILRCVPISNHLYFYWYRQILGQKVEFLVSFYNNEISEKSEIFDDQFSVERPDGSNFTLKIRSTKLEDSAMYFCASSELQGGGNEQFFGPGTRLTVL.